One and the same sample provided the 14 T cell receptor beta chains below, sequenced in a study of T cells in Graves' hyperthyroidism and ophthalmopathy. Amplification of TCR beta CDR3 regions was performed using RNA transcripts as template. An initial round of RT-PCR targeting the TCR CDR3 relied on the HTBI primer set. TCRdb re-called the multiplex PCR reads with MiXCR, one entry per CDR3 protein. Among over 500,000 distinct CDR3 sequences listed, roughly 15% were seen once. The sequenced sample was blood. The receptors derive from a woman aged 18-30 years with Graves' ophthalmopathy.

This clonotype was observed many times. J is TRBJ2-7 and V is TRBV18; D gene uncertain. This CDR3 comprises 13 residues. The ends were cut back, 1 base at V and 7 bases at J, with 11 bases in the middle. Germline CDR1 is KGHSH and CDR2 is LQKENI. CDR3 DNA sequence: TGTGCCAGCTCACCACGGGATGACGGGGAGCAGTACTTC. Its translation: CASSPRDDGEQYF.

This clonotype was observed many times. The chain uses TRBV20-1 and TRBJ2-4; D perhaps matches TRBD2 (7 bases). Germline V lookup: CDR1 DFQATT, CDR2 SNEGSKA (reference sequence). V shed 7 bases and J shed 0 bases, with 16 bases lying between them. This CDR3 has 15 amino acids. The CDR3 region is CSGEGTSRAKNIQYF. The CDR3 region has the DNA TGCAGTGGGGAGGGGACATCCCGAGCCAAAAACATTCAGTACTTC.

The chain links TRBV30 to TRBJ1-6; D perhaps matches TRBD1 (5 bases). The CDR3 extends over 12 amino acids. In germline, CDR1 is GTSNPN, CDR2 SVGIG (reference sequence). Trimming removed 5 bases at V and 7 bases at J, with 9 bases between. In nucleotides, the CDR3 is TGTGCCTGGGACAGAAAAAATTCACCCCTCCACTTT. Residues: CAWDRKNSPLHF.

The chain recombines TRBV4-1 with TRBJ2-7; D is unclear. The CDR3 contains 14 residues. Germline CDR1 is MGHRA and CDR2 is YSYEKL. The V gene lost 1 base and the J gene lost 5 bases, with 12 bases spanning the gap. In nucleotides, the CDR3 is TGCGCCAGCAGCCAAGTTCTAGTCGTGGACGAGCAGTACTTC. This codes for CASSQVLVVDEQYF.

Ten or more counts support this clonotype. The chain joins TRBV6-1 to TRBJ1-1; TRBD1 might be the D (6 bases). Per germline, CDR1 MNHNS and CDR2 SASEGT. Trimming stripped 3 bases from V and 5 bases from J, with 16 bases between. The CDR3 consists of 15 residues. In DNA form, the CDR3 reads TGTGCCAGCAGTGAGGGTCTGTTAAGGGGGACTGAAGCTTTCTTT. Translation: CASSEGLLRGTEAFF.

This clonotype was observed many times. This sequence joins TRBV6-1 and TRBJ2-6; D gene uncertain. The length of the CDR3 is 16 residues. With 6 bases removed from V and 0 bases from J, the gap between germline ends came to 12 bases. Germline CDR1 MNHNS, CDR2 SASEGT. The CDR3 reads CASRHPPTSGANVLTF. CDR3 DNA: TGTGCCAGCAGACATCCTCCAACCTCTGGGGCCAACGTCCTGACTTTC.

The table lists this clonotype with many counts. The genes are TRBV27 and TRBJ2-5; TRBD2 might be the D (6 bases). Germline loops: CDR1 MNHEY, CDR2 SMNVEV (reference sequence). The CDR3 is 18 residues long. The germline V and J ends were trimmed by 5 bases and 2 bases, with 24 bases remaining between them. As DNA, the CDR3 is TGTGCCAGCAGTCCACGGGGACTCGAGCTAGCGCTACAAGAGACCCAGTACTTC. This sequence encodes CASSPRGLELALQETQYF.

V and J are TRBV7-2 and TRBJ2-3; no reliable D call. The CDR3 spans 15 residues. CDR1 and CDR2 (germline): SGHTA, FQGNSA. V dropped 5 bases and J dropped 0 bases, with 12 bases sitting between them. The CDR3 protein is CASSHSPSSTDTQYF. CDR3 bases: TGTGCCAGCAGCCACTCCCCGTCTAGCACAGATACGCAGTATTTT.

This clonotype was recorded at least ten times. The chain employs TRBV30 and TRBJ1-5; D perhaps matches TRBD1 (5 bases). Germline V gene sequence: CDR1 GTSNPN, CDR2 SVGIG (reference sequence). The CDR3 extends over 14 amino acids. Deletions cut 3 bases from V and 3 bases from J, with 12 bases between. CDR3 DNA sequence: TGTGCCTGGAGCCGGGACGGATACAATCAGCCCCAGCATTTT. Amino acids: CAWSRDGYNQPQHF.

This clonotype was observed a few times. This rearrangement joins TRBV10-1 to TRBJ2-2; 7 nucleotides line up with TRBD2. The CDR3 is made up of 18 amino acids. Germline trimming cut 4 bases from V and 4 bases from J; bases unmatched to any gene: 15. Germline CDR1 WNHNN, CDR2 SYGVQD (reference sequence). The CDR3: CASSAQAGGRVGTGELFF. DNA for the CDR3: TGCGCCAGCAGTGCTCAAGCCGGGGGGAGAGTAGGCACCGGGGAGCTGTTTTTT.

The J gene is TRBJ2-7, the V gene TRBV4-3, with a weak D call TRBD2 (6 bases). Trimming left V 0 bases short and J 0 bases short, with 12 bases between. The CDR3 has 16 residues. Germline V gene lookup returns CDR1 LGHNA and CDR2 YSLEER. The CDR3 loop reads CASSQDNSGSSYEQYF. CDR3 DNA: TGCGCCAGCAGCCAAGACAATAGCGGATCCTCCTACGAGCAGTACTTC.

To note about this clonotype: A much larger clone lies a single base off, so this may be a read error. The rearrangement uses TRBV7-2 and TRBJ2-1; TRBD2 aligns across 9 bases. Germline V gene data show CDR1 as SGHTA and CDR2 as FQGNSA. After removal of 1 base from V and 4 bases from J, the junction contained 5 bases not matched to a gene. The CDR3 is made up of 16 amino acids. The CDR3 loop is CASSLGREGPYNEQFF. The CDR3 nucleotides read TGTGCCAGCAGCTTAGGGCGGGAGGGCCCATACAATGAGCAGTTCTTC.

This clonotype was observed many times. CDR3 loop: CASRRDRETEAFF. Here the CDR3 DNA reads TGTGCCAGCAGACGGGACAGGGAGACTGAAGCTTTCTTT. The chain is built from TRBV6-1 and TRBJ1-1; 9 nucleotides align to TRBD1. This CDR3 region has 13 residues. Per germline, CDR1 MNHNS and CDR2 SASEGT. V lost 6 bases and J lost 5; bases outside the gene matches: 4.

In this sample, this clonotype turned up many times. CDR3 bases: TGTGCCAGCAGCCAAGATTCTCAGGGCAATCGGTATGGCTACACCTTC. Protein: CASSQDSQGNRYGYTF. The genes are TRBV4-2 and TRBJ1-2; D might be TRBD1 (5 bases). The CDR3 has 16 residues. The V gene's germline CDR1 is LGHNA and CDR2 YNFKEQ. Trimming stripped 0 bases from V and 5 bases from J, with 16 bases between.